A single sample is the source of the 9 T cell receptor beta chains below, sequenced in a study of vaccination effects on CD4 cells after COVID-19. Method: immunoSEQ multiplex PCR; TCRdb's copy keeps in-frame clones and lacks some. The sample has under 25,000 clones, roughly four fifths seen once. No antigen has been assigned to these receptors. Antigen-specific CD4+ T cells were expanded (with viral peptide pools) by the ViraFEST assay ahead of sequencing. Isolation of CD4+ T cells took place after 10 to 11 days of culture. All vaccine recipients tested negative for nucleocapsid antibodies and had never contracted SARS-CoV-2 infection. This specimen was CD4+ T cells from PBMCs cultured with SARS-CoV-2 spike peptides, taken before COVID-19 vaccination. The receptors here all came from a human donor who received a COVID-19 vaccine.

The rearrangement joins TRBV5-1 to TRBJ2-1, with 10 nucleotides matching TRBD2. There are 15 residues in the CDR3. Trimming cost V 2 bases and J 9 bases; bases outside gene matches: 8. Germline V gene data show CDR1 as SGHRS and CDR2 as YFSETQ. The DNA of the CDR3 is TGCGCCAGCAGCTTCGCAGCGGGGGGGCGCACTGAGCAGTTCTTC. Translated: CASSFAAGGRTEQFF. The variable domain in full, with the rest retrieved from reference TRBV5-1 and TRBJ2-1, is KAGVTQTPRYLIKTRGQQVTLSCSPISGHRSVSWYQQTPGQGLQFLFEYFSETQRNKGNFPGRFSGRQFSNSRSEMNVSTLELGDSALYLCASSFAAGGRTEQFFGPGTRLTVL.

This clone came up once. V and J are TRBV7-9 and TRBJ2-7; 11 bases are a match to TRBD2. Trimming took 5 bases from V and 4 from J; bases not matched to a gene: 7. This CDR3 contains 15 residues. Germline lookup yields CDR1 SEHNR and CDR2 FQNEAQ (reference sequence). The CDR3 is CASSPGGLAVYEQYF. The DNA of the CDR3 is TGTGCCAGCAGCCCAGGGGGACTAGCGGTTTACGAGCAGTACTTC.

This chain connects TRBV2 to TRBJ1-3; a possible D gene is TRBD1 (5 bases). Trimming cost V 7 bases and J 4 bases, with 17 bases left between them. This CDR3 is built from 15 residues. Germline lookup yields CDR1 SNHLY and CDR2 FYNNEI. The DNA for the CDR3 is TGTGCCAGCAAGAGGGACCGGACGGGAGGAAACACCATATATTTT. Translated: CASKRDRTGGNTIYF.

The gene calls are TRBV24-1 and TRBJ2-7; D is possibly TRBD1 (7 bases). The germline gives CDR1 KGHDR, CDR2 SFDVKD. The length of the CDR3 is 13 residues. V dropped 4 bases and J dropped 4 bases, with 10 bases sitting between them. CDR3 bases: TGTGCCACCAGTGAAGCAGGGGGGTACGAGCAGTACTTC. It specifies CATSEAGGYEQYF.

V gene TRBV12-3 or TRBV12-4 combines with J gene TRBJ2-2; D call uncertain. The CDR3 is 13 residues long. Trimming pared 1 base from V and 6 bases from J, leaving 6 bases between. CDR3 in DNA: TGTGCCAGCAGTTTAGGGACGGCCGGGGAGCTGTTTTTT. Its protein is CASSLGTAGELFF.

This clone appeared a few times. This sequence joins TRBV11-1 and TRBJ2-1, with TRBD2 matching 8 bases. Germline V lookup: CDR1 SGHAT, CDR2 FQDESV (reference sequence). The CDR3 length is 13 residues. V gave up 3 bases and J gave up 7 bases; unmatched junction bases: 2. Here the CDR3 reads CASSFSGTNEQFF. The CDR3, as DNA: TGTGCCAGCAGCTTTAGCGGGACTAATGAGCAGTTCTTC. The full variable domain, completed using reference TRBV11-1 and TRBJ2-1, is EAEVAQSPRYKITEKSQAVAFWCDPISGHATLYWYRQILGQGPELLVQFQDESVVDDSQLPKDRFSAERLKGVDSTLKIQPAELGDSAMYLCASSFSGTNEQFFGPGTRLTVL.

This chain uses TRBV3-1 (or the pseudogene TRBV3-2) with TRBJ2-5, with a weak D call TRBD2 (6 bases). Germline CDR1 LGHDT, CDR2 YNNKEL (reference sequence). V shed 2 bases and J shed 5 bases, with 15 bases lying between them. The CDR3 length is 15 residues. CDR3 DNA sequence: TGTGCCAGCAGCCAAAGTTGGGGCGCGGGGGAGACCCAGTACTTC. As protein: CASSQSWGAGETQYF.

The chain joins TRBV6-5 to TRBJ1-2, with D possibly matching TRBD1 (5 bases). Per the germline V gene, CDR1 is MNHEY and CDR2 is SVGAGI. This CDR3 has 13 residues. Trimming pared 10 bases from V and 4 bases from J, leaving 16 bases between. The CDR3 region is CATLQPGAYGYTF. DNA of the CDR3: TGTGCCACCCTCCAGCCTGGGGCCTATGGCTACACCTTC.

V usage is TRBV2 and J usage is TRBJ2-1; 9 positions match TRBD2. Per germline, CDR1 SNHLY and CDR2 FYNNEI. The CDR3 contains 13 residues. Trimming took 6 bases from V and 4 from J; bases not matched to a gene: 1. The CDR3 coding sequence is TGTGCCAGCAGGGCGGGGGGGTACAATGAGCAGTTCTTC. Its translation is CASRAGGYNEQFF.